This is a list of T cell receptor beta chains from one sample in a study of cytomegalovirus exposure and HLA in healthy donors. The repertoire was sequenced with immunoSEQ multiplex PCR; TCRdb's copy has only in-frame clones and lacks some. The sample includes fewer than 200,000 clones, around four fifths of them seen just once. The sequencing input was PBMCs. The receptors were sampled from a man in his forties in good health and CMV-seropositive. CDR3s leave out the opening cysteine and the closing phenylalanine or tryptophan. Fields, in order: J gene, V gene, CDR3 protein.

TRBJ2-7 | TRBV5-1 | ASSLDFAPYEQY
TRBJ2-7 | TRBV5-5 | ATRRGALSYEQY
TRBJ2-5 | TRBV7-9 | ASSSTGLGETQY
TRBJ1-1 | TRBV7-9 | ASSLQLGARTEAF
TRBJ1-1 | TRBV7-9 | ASSLRQGTEAF
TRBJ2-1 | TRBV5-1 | ASSLGGAHNEQF
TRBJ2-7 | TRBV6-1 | ASREGQGYEQY
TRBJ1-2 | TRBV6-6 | ASSYSLGAGYGYT
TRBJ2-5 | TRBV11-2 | ASSLDGGPQETQY
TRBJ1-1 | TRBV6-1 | ASSELGQTEAF
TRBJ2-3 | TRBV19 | ASSIWGSTDTQY
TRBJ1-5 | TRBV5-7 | ASSSFDRQYSNQPQH
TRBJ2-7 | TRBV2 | ASTATGGTYEQY
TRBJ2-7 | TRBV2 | ASNTDTSYEQY
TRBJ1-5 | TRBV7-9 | ASSSQGESNQPQH
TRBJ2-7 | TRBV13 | ASSTYGRALNRLTGEQY
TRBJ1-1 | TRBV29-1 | SAWTGSTEAF
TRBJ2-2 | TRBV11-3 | ASSQTGELF
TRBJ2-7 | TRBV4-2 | ASSPDSDDSYEQY
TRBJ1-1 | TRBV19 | ASSISGFDTEAF
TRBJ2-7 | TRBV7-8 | ASSLASGQGTYEQY
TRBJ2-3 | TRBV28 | ASSLVHRGTDTQY
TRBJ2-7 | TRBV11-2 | ASSKAGAQSYEQY
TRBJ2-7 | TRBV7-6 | ASSLGGGEQY
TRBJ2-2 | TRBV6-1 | ASSPRQGGTGELF
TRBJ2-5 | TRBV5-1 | ASSTGTGDRETQY
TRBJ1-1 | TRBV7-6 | ASSPRQGSNTEAF
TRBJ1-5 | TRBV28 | AGAGSSNQPQH
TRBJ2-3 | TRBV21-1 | ASSKYLKGQTNTDTQY
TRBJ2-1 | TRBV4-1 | ASSHPGTISYNEQF
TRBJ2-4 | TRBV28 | ASSLQAENSQY
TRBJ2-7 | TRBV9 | ASSVDDRGLNDEQY
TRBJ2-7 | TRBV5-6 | ASSYDRVAYEQY
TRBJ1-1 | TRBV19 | ASSVQGGYTEAF
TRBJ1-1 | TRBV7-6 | ASSHGTGLGEAF
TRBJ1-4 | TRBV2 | ASSVSDEKLF
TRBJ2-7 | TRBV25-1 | ASSGPRKGPSLYEQY
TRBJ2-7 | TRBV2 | ASSFTSGNDWEQY
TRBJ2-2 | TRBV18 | ASSLTPKVGSLANTGELF
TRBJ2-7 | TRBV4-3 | ASSQDNRGPYEQY
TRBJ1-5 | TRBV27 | ASSKGTGISNQPQH
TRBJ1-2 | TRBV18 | ASSPDPGNGYT
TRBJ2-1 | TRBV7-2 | ATKPTAGLRYNEQF
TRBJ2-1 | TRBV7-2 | ASTPRGTTQYNEQF
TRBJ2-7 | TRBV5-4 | ASSSGQGLAYEQY
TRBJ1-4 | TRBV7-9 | ASSLFRGQYFEKLF
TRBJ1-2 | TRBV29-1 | SVDRESNYGYT
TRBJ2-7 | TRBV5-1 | ASSIGRANEQY
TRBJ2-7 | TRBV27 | ASGTGTKVNEQY
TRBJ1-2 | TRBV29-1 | SVEDLGNNYGYT
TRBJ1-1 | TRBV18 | ASSPTRPGQLNTEAF
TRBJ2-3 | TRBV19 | ATSSTGTTDTQY
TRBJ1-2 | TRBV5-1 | ASSLTQDQFDGYT